The source of this TCR beta chain is a study of T-cell reconstitution after alpha-beta-depleted transplantation in children. CDR1 is ENHRY, CDR2 SYGVKD, per germline. J gave up 3 bases and V 10 bases, and 6 bases lay outside the gene matches. The CDR3 runs to 14 residues. Unique molecular identifiers were used in preparing the TCRbeta library. TCRdb recomputed calls from the PCR reads with MiXCR, one row per CDR3 protein. The table includes 420,000 or so distinct CDR3 sequences, roughly 11% detected once. The material was PBMCs from the stem cell graft donor, obtained from the stem cell graft. The chain employs TRBV10-3 and TRBJ1-6, with 7 bases identical to TRBD1. The sequence was obtained from a human donor who donated a stem cell graft to a child with acute myeloid leukemia. CDR3 sequence reads: CASKTGDYNSPLHF. CDR3 DNA: TGTGCCAGCAAAACAGGGGACTATAATTCACCCCTCCACTTT.